Listed here are 25 T cell receptor beta chains from one sample, sequenced in a study of glioma-infiltrating T cells after dendritic cell vaccination. TCRdb's copy holds only in-frame clones and misses some; the assay was immunoSEQ multiplex PCR. This table has 50,000 to 65,000 clones, about 84% appearing once. As to time point: after dendritic cell vaccination, including at tumor progression/relapse. The sample consisted of blood, taken after dendritic cell vaccination. The receptor source for this set is a human donor with glioblastoma.

This clone has a handful of counts. This chain joins TRBV2 and TRBJ1-2; a weak D match, TRBD1 (6 bases). The CDR3 covers 14 residues. V lost 7 bases and J lost 1, with 13 bases in between. The germline V gene has CDR1 SNHLY and CDR2 FYNNEI. CDR3 loop: CASKQGVHNYGYTF. The DNA of the CDR3 is TGTGCCAGCAAACAGGGAGTCCATAACTATGGCTACACCTTC.

The chain has TRBV10-3 and TRBJ2-4, with TRBD2 matching over 9 bases. Germline trimming cut 2 bases from V and 8 bases from J; bases unmatched to any gene: 10. From germline, CDR1 is ENHRY and CDR2 SYGVKD. The CDR3 consists of 16 residues. CDR3 DNA: TGTGCCATCAGTGAGCCCACCCGGGGCGGGGGGGACATTCAGTACTTC. Residues: CAISEPTRGGGDIQYF.

The V call is TRBV9, the J call TRBJ2-3; TRBD1 is a possible D gene (5 bases). Trimming pared 4 bases from V and 1 base from J, leaving 13 bases between. The CDR3 extends over 15 amino acids. Germline CDR1 is SGDLS and CDR2 is YYNGEE. CDR3 amino acids: CASSLQVSRTDTQYF. The CDR3 nucleotides are TGTGCCAGCAGCTTACAGGTTTCCCGCACAGATACGCAGTATTTT.

The V gene is TRBV19, the J gene TRBJ2-2, with 10 bases that match TRBD1. The CDR3 has 16 residues. The V gene end was trimmed by 4 bases and the J gene end by 4 bases; junction bases not matched to a gene: 6. Germline V gives CDR1 LNHDA, CDR2 SQIVND (reference sequence). CDR3 nucleotides: TGTGCCAGTAGTAGAGAGGGGACAGGGGTCACCGGGGAGCTGTTTTTT. Its protein is CASSREGTGVTGELFF.

The CDR3 spells CAWRPPGQGPYEQYF. The CDR3 DNA sequence: TGTGCCTGGAGGCCTCCGGGACAGGGTCCCTACGAGCAGTACTTC. The chain has TRBV30 and TRBJ2-7; 9 nucleotides line up with TRBD1. After removal of 3 bases from V and 2 bases from J, the junction contained 8 bases not matched to a gene. The CDR3 loop spans 15 amino acids. Per the germline V gene, CDR1 is GTSNPN and CDR2 is SVGIG (reference sequence).

This sequence joins TRBV2 and TRBJ2-5; TRBD2 might be the D (7 bases). The CDR3 has 16 amino acids. Per germline, CDR1 SNHLY and CDR2 FYNNEI. The V and J ends lost 6 bases and 5 bases respectively, with 22 bases between them. The chain's CDR3 is CASSSRGGVYIETQYF. The CDR3 nucleotides read TGTGCCAGCAGCTCAAGGGGGGGAGTGTACATCGAGACCCAGTACTTC.

In DNA form, the CDR3 reads TGCGCCAGCAGTGATTTCTCACTAGCGGCTTTAGGCGGGGAGCTGTTTTTT. It yields the protein CASSDFSLAALGGELFF. The J gene is TRBJ2-2, the V gene TRBV10-2; 8 nucleotides agree with TRBD2. The CDR3 is 17 residues long. With 3 bases clipped from V and 7 bases from J, the junction kept 13 bases outside the gene matches. Per germline, CDR1 WSHSY and CDR2 SAAADI.

The V and J genes are TRBV27 and TRBJ1-2; TRBD1 matches 11 bases. The trim removed 3 bases at V and 6 bases at J, leaving 6 bases unmatched. This CDR3 comprises 15 residues. CDR1 is MNHEY, CDR2 SMNVEV, per germline (reference sequence). This CDR3 is CASSLQGQGADGYTF. The CDR3 DNA reads as TGTGCCAGCAGTTTGCAAGGACAGGGGGCGGATGGCTACACCTTC.

This sequence joins TRBV28 and TRBJ2-7; 11 nucleotides line up with TRBD2. The CDR3 spans 16 residues. Germline assignment: CDR1 MDHEN and CDR2 SYDVKM. J gave up 6 bases and V 4 bases, and 11 bases lay outside the gene matches. Here the CDR3 reads CASSSRTSGRATEQYF. CDR3 nucleotide sequence: TGTGCCAGCAGTTCCAGGACTAGCGGGCGGGCGACCGAGCAGTACTTC.

V is TRBV7-9 and J is TRBJ2-5; a possible D gene is TRBD1 (5 bases). With the DNA end fitting TRBJ2-7 better, the J assignment may be wrong. The V gene's germline CDR1 is SEHNR and CDR2 FQNEAQ (reference sequence). The CDR3 is made up of 14 amino acids. The DNA of the CDR3 is TGTGCCAGCAGCTTGGGGCCGAATCACTACGAGCAGTACTTC. Residues: CASSLGPNHYEQYF.

V usage is TRBV4-2 and J usage is TRBJ2-7; TRBD2 matches 10 bases. Germline V gene sequence: CDR1 LGHNA, CDR2 YNFKEQ. The length of the CDR3 is 14 residues. The J segment lost 4 bases and the V segment lost 6 bases, leaving 6 bases of the junction unmatched. This CDR3 reads CASRQTSGDYEQYF. The DNA for the CDR3 is TGTGCCAGCAGACAAACTAGCGGGGATTACGAGCAGTACTTC.

V usage is TRBV6-5 and J usage is TRBJ1-4; no reliable D call. With 7 bases removed from V and 8 bases from J, the gap between germline ends came to 20 bases. The CDR3 covers 15 residues. Germline values: CDR1 MNHEY, CDR2 SVGAGI. CDR3 sequence (DNA): TGTGCCAGCACCCGCACTCCAGGTCTAAGCGAAAAACTGTTTTTT. Residues: CASTRTPGLSEKLFF.

This sequence joins TRBV30 and TRBJ1-1; 10 positions agree with TRBD1. The CDR3 has 17 amino acids. The ends lost 0 bases at V and 4 bases at J; junction bases unmatched: 11. Germline CDR1 GTSNPN, CDR2 SVGIG (reference sequence). The DNA of the CDR3 is TGTGCCTGGAGTGTACGGACTCTCCGGGACAGGGGCACTGAAGCTTTCTTT. This translates into CAWSVRTLRDRGTEAFF.

The rearrangement links TRBV4-2 to TRBJ1-1; D unclear. Trimming took 0 bases from V and 5 from J, leaving 7 bases between them. The CDR3 is 13 amino acids. Germline CDR1 LGHNA, CDR2 YNFKEQ. The CDR3 DNA is TGTGCCAGCAGCCAAGAAAGAGGGACTGAAGCTTTCTTT. Translating gives CASSQERGTEAFF.

This chain links TRBV27 with TRBJ2-5, with TRBD1 matching 12 bases. V dropped 7 bases and J dropped 4; count of bases not matched to a gene: 7. The germline gives CDR1 MNHEY, CDR2 SMNVEV (reference sequence). The CDR3 totals 15 residues. The CDR3 DNA reads TGTGCCAGCACCCTTGGGACAGGGGGCAGAGAGACCCAGTACTTC. It specifies CASTLGTGGRETQYF.

This clone is a singleton in its sample. The chain joins TRBV4-1 to TRBJ2-3; D uncertain. V lost 1 base and J 10 bases, leaving 12 bases between the germline ends. This CDR3 spans 13 amino acids. Per germline, CDR1 MGHRA and CDR2 YSYEKL. In DNA form, the CDR3 reads TGCGCCAGCAGCCAAGCTATCCTTCTTCCGCAGTATTTT. Protein sequence: CASSQAILLPQYF.

This rearrangement joins TRBV30 to TRBJ2-5; 8 nucleotides align to TRBD2. The CDR3 is made up of 15 amino acids. V lost 7 bases and J lost 4; bases outside the gene matches: 14. CDR1 is GTSNPN and CDR2 is SVGIG in the germline V gene (reference sequence). As DNA, the CDR3 is TGTGCCTCAAAATTCGGGGGGGCTATCGTAGAGACCCAGTACTTC. Protein: CASKFGGAIVETQYF.

The chain joins TRBV28 to TRBJ2-2; 7 positions match TRBD1. The CDR3 loop spans 16 amino acids. Trimming at V came to 5 bases and at J to 3 bases, leaving 9 bases not matched to a gene. Germline CDR1 and CDR2: MDHEN and SYDVKM. DNA of the CDR3: TGTGCCAGCAGTGGAGTAGGGGACAGCTACACCGGGGAGCTGTTTTTT. Its protein is CASSGVGDSYTGELFF.

A single count supports this clone. V is TRBV11-3 and J is TRBJ2-5; D possibly corresponds to TRBD1 (6 bases). V was clipped by 5 bases and J by 5 bases, with 18 bases between them. CDR1 is SGHNT and CDR2 is YENEEA in the germline V gene. This CDR3 is built from 15 residues. Here the CDR3 DNA reads TGTGCCAGCAGCCGCCGTTTGGGACACGGGGAGACCCAGTACTTC. Translation: CASSRRLGHGETQYF.

This sequence joins TRBV4-1 and TRBJ1-4; perhaps TRBD1 as D (5 bases). The CDR3 covers 15 residues. Trimming pared 2 bases from V and 3 bases from J, leaving 10 bases between. Looked up from germline, CDR1 is MGHRA and CDR2 is YSYEKL. For the CDR3, the DNA is TGCGCCAGCAGCCAACCCAGGGAGGCTAATGAAAAACTGTTTTTT. It specifies CASSQPREANEKLFF.

V usage is TRBV20-1 and J usage is TRBJ1-1; possible D gene TRBD1, 5 bases. CDR3 length: 10 amino acids. Deletions cut 5 bases from V and 6 bases from J, with 7 bases between. Germline values: CDR1 DFQATT, CDR2 SNEGSKA (reference sequence). CDR3 region: CSAPGAEAFF. The CDR3 DNA reads TGCAGTGCTCCGGGGGCTGAAGCTTTCTTT.

J is TRBJ2-4 and V is TRBV11-2; the match to TRBD1 covers 7 bases. The CDR3 has 19 amino acids. V trimming: 5 bases; J trimming: 0 bases; junction bases outside the gene matches: 16. In germline, CDR1 is SGHAT, CDR2 FQNNGV. The CDR3 region is CASSPRKLGGRVAKNIQYF. CDR3 bases: TGTGCCAGCAGCCCTCGAAAATTAGGGGGCAGAGTAGCCAAAAACATTCAGTACTTC.

The chain couples TRBV30 to TRBJ2-7; 9 nucleotides line up with TRBD2. The CDR3 spans 15 residues. J lost 5 bases, V lost 2 bases, and 10 bases had no gene match. Per the germline V gene, CDR1 is GTSNPN and CDR2 is SVGIG (reference sequence). CDR3 amino acids: CAWSTGTSSGDEQYF. The CDR3 DNA reads as TGTGCCTGGAGTACCGGGACTAGCTCAGGGGACGAGCAGTACTTC.

The genes are TRBV7-6 and TRBJ1-1, with no clear D. CDR3 length: 14 amino acids. Trimming took 0 bases from V and 6 from J, leaving 11 bases between them. In germline, CDR1 is SGHVS, CDR2 FNYEAQ. As DNA, the CDR3 is TGTGCCAGCAGCTTAGCGCTCATGGCCGCTGAAGCTTTCTTT. It codes for CASSLALMAAEAFF.

V and J are TRBV10-1 and TRBJ1-1; tentative D call: TRBD1 (5 bases). The V gene's germline CDR1 is WNHNN and CDR2 SYGVQD (reference sequence). The CDR3 extends over 12 amino acids. Trimming cost V 3 bases and J 3 bases, with 5 bases left between them. The CDR3 reads CASSEGDTEAFF. For the CDR3, the DNA is TGCGCCAGCAGTGAAGGGGACACTGAAGCTTTCTTT.